This T cell receptor (beta chain) comes out of a study of blood T cells in healthy people across ages. In the study overall: Per two T cells, about one barcoded beta molecule was captured through template switching. Study outcomes and limitations: Because sorting was not performed, PBMCs prevented conclusive naive versus antigen-experienced comparison. Roughly linear declines in TCR beta diversity per million T cells occurred with age.

Whenever a sample was processed, at least 7 million PBMCs were isolated. With regard to this clonotype: Its antigen remains unidentified.

Through a sample-barcoded 5' primer and a J-beta primer mix, a second PCR was run for roughly 6 to 12 cycles. TCRdb re-called the 5' RACE reads through MiXCR, storing one row per CDR3 protein. The sample consists of over 550,000 distinct CDR3 sequences, around 31% of them appearing once. Input material: blood. The clonotype comes from a woman over 75 in good health.

In DNA form, the CDR3 reads TGTGCCATCAGTGAGTCCCCCGGGGGAGTCGCAGATACGCAGTATTTT. Its translation is CAISESPGGVADTQYF. The rearrangement uses TRBV10-3 and TRBJ2-3; TRBD2 is a possible D gene (6 bases). The CDR3 covers 16 residues. Trimming stripped 0 bases from V and 4 bases from J, with 14 bases between. The V gene's germline CDR1 is ENHRY and CDR2 SYGVKD.